Sequencing of this T cell receptor (beta chain) was carried out in a study of PD-1 blockade in mismatch repair-deficient tumors (dated by TCRdb to 2017 to 2019). For the wider study: Between late 2013 and late 2016, around 91 consecutive patients with some twelve mismatch repair-deficient cancer types, all previously treated and progressing, were enrolled in the trial. Deep sequencing of TCR CDR3 regions was used to track tumor-associated T cell clones in peripheral blood of patients responding to PD-1 blockade. The study at large found these results: After pembrolizumab, tumor-resident clones, which were often undetectable in blood before treatment, expanded rapidly and then contracted, generally ahead of radiologic responses.

The CDR3 sequence holds 13 residues, the cysteine and phenylalanine included. Only the CDR3 part of the read is kept: 39 bases, read in frame from the first base. V drops 3 bases and J drops 4 bases, leaving 9 bases in between. Based on the germline V gene (reference sequence), the CDR1 and CDR2 sequences are LNHDA and SQIVND. Library generation was performed with the immunoSEQ multiplex PCR assay. TCRdb obtained this table from immuneACCESS and retained in-frame rearrangements with V and J assigned. These tables miss some clones; where compared with another copy, unresolved V genes account for less than half of the shortfall, and the remainder is unexplained. Present in this sample are about 66,000 clones, approximately 80% of which were seen just once. Jointly, the top ten make up roughly 5.5% of the sample. Mismatch repair deficiency in every enrolled patient was established by polymerase chain reaction or immunohistochemistry. TCR sequencing was carried out for three patients who responded to pembrolizumab therapy. The phase II trial prospectively evaluated PD-1 blockade with pembrolizumab in advanced mismatch repair-deficient cancers, independent of tissue of origin. Serial peripheral blood T cell samples were collected before and at multiple times after starting PD-1 blockade. The timing of each blood sample was reported as weeks after the first dose of pembrolizumab.

This clone was recorded only once. Its target antigen remains unknown. Base qualities are missing; no much larger clone stands one base away. The sample here was peripheral blood, taken 2 weeks after starting pembrolizumab. The sequence was obtained from an adult with mismatch repair-deficient cancer. The rearranged chain carries TRBV19 and TRBJ2-5; the D gene is perhaps TRBD1, on 6 matching bases. The DNA is TGTGCCAGTAGTATGGGCAGGGGAGAGACCCAGTACTTC. Its protein is CASSMGRGETQYF. Outside the CDR3, residues come from the reference TRBV19 and TRBJ2-5 proteins, so the full variable domain is: DGGITQSPKYLFRKEGQNVTLSCEQNLNHDAMYWYRQDPGQGLRLIYYSQIVNDFQKGDIAEGYSVSREKKESFPLTVTSAQKNPTAFYLCASSMGRGETQYFGPGTRLLVL.